This T cell receptor (beta chain) emerged from a study of blood T cell repertoires in COVID-19. About the study: PBMCs, B-cell-depleted T cells, or T cells provided the cDNA or gDNA that made up the material.

Germline CDR1 SSHAT, CDR2 FNYEAQ (reference sequence). The CDR3 runs to 16 residues. Resolution of symptoms, clearance, or two negative PCRs was present in recovered Cohort 3 donors. Assay used: immunoSEQ multiplex PCR; TCRdb lists only in-frame clones, some missing. The sample has under 300,000 clones, 80% to 85% seen once; the top ten hold around 3.5%. This clone was found a few times. Relative to the germline gene, one junction end is altered; a read error may explain this. The V call is TRBV7-7, the J call TRBJ1-5; a possible D gene is TRBD1 (5 bases). The material sequenced was PBMCs or T cells enriched from blood (not recorded which). The source of this sequence is a man between 45 and 60 years old who had recovered from COVID-19. CDR3: CASSFARPRQGQPQHF. CDR3 coding DNA: TGTGCTAGCAGCTTCGCCCGGCCACGCCAGGGTCAGCCCCAGCATTTT.